This T cell receptor beta chain was recorded in a study of breast tumors, draining lymph nodes, adjacent tissues. CDR1 and CDR2 from the germline V gene are SGDLS and YYNGEE. The CDR3 is made up of 14 amino acids. Trimming left V 0 bases short and J 8 bases short, with 14 bases between. Ten or more counts support this clonotype. Antigen: not known. MiXCR, run by TCRdb on the multiplex PCR reads, gives a single entry per CDR3 protein. The repertoire holds over 200,000 distinct CDR3 sequences, with around 35% as singletons. Breast cancer patients provided tissue from their axillary draining lymph nodes. Study outcomes and limitations: Tumor and nontumor repertoires were significantly more similar in luminal-like than in basal-like breast cancer. Data fit most tumor T cells coming from lymph node, expanding in tumor.

This clonotype originated in a female donor with breast cancer. Some clones in this sample may be carry-over from other donors' samples. The chain recombines TRBV9 with TRBJ1-2; TRBD1 is a possible D gene (5 bases). The sequenced sample was axillary lymph node tissue. The CDR3 spells CASSVGGGFRGYTF. As DNA, the CDR3 is TGTGCCAGCAGCGTAGGGGGCGGGTTTCGAGGCTACACCTTC.